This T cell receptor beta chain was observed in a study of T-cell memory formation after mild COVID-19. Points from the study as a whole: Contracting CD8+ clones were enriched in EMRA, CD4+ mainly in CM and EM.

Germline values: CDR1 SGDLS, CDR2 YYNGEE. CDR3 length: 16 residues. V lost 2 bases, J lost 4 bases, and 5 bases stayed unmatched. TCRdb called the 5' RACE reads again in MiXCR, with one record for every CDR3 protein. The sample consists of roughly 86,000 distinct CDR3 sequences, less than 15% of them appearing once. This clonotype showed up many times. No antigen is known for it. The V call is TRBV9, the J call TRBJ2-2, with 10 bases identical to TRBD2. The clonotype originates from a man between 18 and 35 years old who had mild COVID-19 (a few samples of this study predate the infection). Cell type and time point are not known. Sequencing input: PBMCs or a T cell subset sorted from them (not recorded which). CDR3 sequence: CASSVSSGGSTGELFF. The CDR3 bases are TGTGCCAGCAGCGTCAGTAGCGGGGGGAGCACCGGGGAGCTGTTTTTT.